The clone carrying this T cell receptor (beta chain) came up a few times. Per the original methods: Amplification with reference gene primers provided the estimates of nucleated cell counts. Libraries were prepared by immunoSEQ multiplex PCR; TCRdb keeps only in-frame clonotypes and omits some of them. That table furnishes V, J and clone size, whereas the DNA furnished D and trimming. This sample carries under 200,000 clones, about 86% of them seen once, and the ten largest clones take over 3.5%. These data are taken from a study of blood T cell repertoires in COVID-19. Study in general: Material from acute and convalescent COVID-19 was sourced from the United States, Italy and Spain. T cells, B-cell-depleted T cells, or PBMCs supplied cDNA or gDNA.

V was cut by 1 base and J by 8 bases, with 15 bases left in between. Germline values: CDR1 SGHVS, CDR2 FQNEAQ. This CDR3 region has 16 residues. The V gene is TRBV7-8, the J gene TRBJ1-6, with TRBD1 as a possible D gene (6 bases). Input material: peripheral blood. This clonotype originated in a man aged 18 to 30 with active or convalescent COVID-19. For the CDR3, the DNA is TGTGCCAGCAGCTTAGAATCTGCAGGGGTTTATTCACCCCTCCACTTT. It is translated as CASSLESAGVYSPLHF.